Below, 12 T cell receptor beta chains from the same sample are listed, as sequenced in a study of early T cells in non-severe SARS-CoV-2 infection. TCRdb passed the 5' RACE reads through MiXCR, listing each CDR3 protein once. The sample holds tens of thousands of distinct CDR3 sequences, over 4.5% seen once. The sequenced material came from whole blood. The receptors shown here come from an adult who was a healthcare worker with PCR-confirmed SARS-CoV-2 infection or an uninfected control (not recorded which).

This clonotype showed up just a few times. CDR3 sequence (DNA): TGTGCCAGCAGAGCTACAGGGATCACTGAAGCTTTCTTT. It codes for CASRATGITEAFF. This chain links TRBV6-2 or TRBV6-3 with TRBJ1-1, with D possibly matching TRBD1 (6 bases). The CDR3 totals 13 residues. V shed 6 bases and J shed 4 bases, with 12 bases lying between them. Germline CDR1 and CDR2: MNHEY and SVGEGT.

This clonotype was detected only a few times. V and J are TRBV28 and TRBJ2-7; D uncertain. The V and J ends lost 8 bases and 0 bases respectively, with 11 bases between them. There are 13 residues in the CDR3. The germline gives CDR1 MDHEN, CDR2 SYDVKM. CDR3 sequence: CASHAGNSYEQYF. The CDR3 nucleotides read TGTGCCAGCCACGCAGGCAACTCCTACGAGCAGTACTTC.

This clonotype was detected many times. The chain has TRBV29-1 and TRBJ2-5, with TRBD1 matching over 9 bases. The V gene's germline CDR1 is SQVTM and CDR2 ANQGSEA. Trimming at V came to 4 bases and at J to 4 bases, leaving 4 bases not matched to a gene. The CDR3 sequence is 13 residues long. CDR3 loop: CSVAGQGPETQYF. The CDR3 DNA reads as TGCAGCGTTGCGGGACAGGGTCCAGAGACCCAGTACTTC.

This clonotype was counted a few times. The V call is TRBV5-1, the J call TRBJ1-1; the D is unclear. CDR1 and CDR2 (germline): SGHRS, YFSETQ. The CDR3 contains 13 residues. Trimming pared 3 bases from V and 1 base from J, leaving 7 bases between. CDR3 nucleotides: TGCGCCAGCAGCTCTCAGGCGAACACTGAAGCTTTCTTT. This encodes CASSSQANTEAFF.

This clonotype has only a few counts. The V gene is TRBV6-6, the J gene TRBJ2-3; TRBD2 matches 9 bases. Trimming cost V 0 bases and J 2 bases; bases outside gene matches: 6. Looked up from germline, CDR1 is MNHNY and CDR2 is SVGAGI (reference sequence). This CDR3 has 17 residues. DNA for the CDR3: TGTGCCAGCAGTTACTCGAAGGGCGGGGGGGTCACAGATACGCAGTATTTT. Translation: CASSYSKGGGVTDTQYF.

This chain connects TRBV11-3 to TRBJ2-2, with D unclear. CDR1 and CDR2 from the germline V gene are SGHNT and YENEEA. Trimming removed 2 bases at V and 6 bases at J, with 7 bases between. The CDR3 loop spans 13 amino acids. CDR3 region: CASSLSGAGELFF. The CDR3 DNA reads TGTGCCAGCAGCTTAAGTGGGGCCGGGGAGCTGTTTTTT.

This clonotype occurred a few times. The chain is built from TRBV12-3 or TRBV12-4 and TRBJ1-1, with unresolved D. CDR3 length equals 13 residues. V was trimmed by 3 bases and J by 2 bases, leaving 7 bases between them. In DNA, the CDR3 is TGTGCCAGCAGTTTTAACAGAAACACTGAAGCTTTCTTT. As protein: CASSFNRNTEAFF.

This clonotype was counted a few times. J is TRBJ2-7 and V is TRBV7-9; the D is unclear. Germline loops: CDR1 SEHNR, CDR2 FQNEAQ (reference sequence). The CDR3 has 16 amino acids. V lost 3 bases and J 0 bases, leaving 15 bases between the germline ends. In nucleotides, the CDR3 is TGTGCCAGCAGCTTCCCTATAGCTACCAGCTCCTACGAGCAGTACTTC. Amino acids: CASSFPIATSSYEQYF.

In its sample, this clonotype was seen many times. The chain couples TRBV20-1 to TRBJ1-1, with a weak D call TRBD1 (6 bases). Trimming shortened V by 6 bases and J by 3 bases, and 14 bases separated the two germline ends. Germline V gives CDR1 DFQATT, CDR2 SNEGSKA (reference sequence). The CDR3 contains 13 residues. The CDR3 DNA is TGCAGTGCCCGAGGGGGAGGAGACACTGAAGCTTTCTTT. Translating gives CSARGGGDTEAFF.

This clonotype was detected a few times. This rearrangement joins TRBV7-9 to TRBJ1-2; D not resolved. CDR1 and CDR2 from the germline V gene are SEHNR and FQNEAQ (reference sequence). Trimming took off 3 bases at V and 8 bases at J, with 22 bases between the two ends. The CDR3 consists of 16 residues. CDR3 sequence reads: CASSLAEGASAGGYTF. The DNA for the CDR3 is TGTGCCAGCAGCTTGGCCGAGGGAGCCTCCGCGGGCGGCTACACCTTC.

This clonotype was observed many times. CDR3 sequence: CASSFGVQETQYF. CDR3 coding DNA: TGTGCCAGCAGTTTCGGAGTGCAAGAGACCCAGTACTTC. The chain employs TRBV12-3 or TRBV12-4 and TRBJ2-5; D call uncertain. The ends were cut back, 3 bases at V and 2 bases at J, with 7 bases in the middle. This CDR3 is built from 13 residues.

There are many counts of this clonotype. The chain uses TRBV28 and TRBJ2-5; 7 bases match TRBD2. Trimming cost V 7 bases and J 1 base; bases outside gene matches: 9. Germline values: CDR1 MDHEN, CDR2 SYDVKM. This CDR3 has 15 residues. CDR3 sequence: CASMAGALGQETQYF. The CDR3 DNA is TGTGCCAGCATGGCGGGAGCCTTAGGCCAAGAGACCCAGTACTTC.